Shown below are 22 T cell receptor beta chains from a single sample sequenced in a study of CD8 T cells in ankylosing spondylitis. TCRdb re-called the 5' RACE reads with MiXCR, one entry per CDR3 protein. The sample shows 300,000 to 400,000 distinct CDR3 sequences, approximately 15% of them seen only once. The sequenced sample consisted of blood, either unsorted or a sorted T cell fraction (not recorded which). These receptors were obtained from a male donor with ankylosing spondylitis or in good health (not recorded which).

This clonotype was observed a handful of times. The chain is built from TRBV5-1 and TRBJ2-2; tentatively, D is TRBD2 (6 bases). V lost 4 bases and J 5 bases, leaving 18 bases between the germline ends. CDR3 length: 16 residues. In germline, CDR1 is SGHRS, CDR2 YFSETQ. CDR3 sequence reads: CASSPRPPGETGELFF. DNA for the CDR3: TGCGCCAGCAGCCCGAGACCTCCGGGAGAAACCGGGGAGCTGTTTTTT.

This clonotype was observed a handful of times. The chain is built from TRBV18 and TRBJ2-1; a weak D match, TRBD1 (6 bases). The V end lost 5 bases, the J end lost 0 bases, and 8 bases lay between the germline ends. The CDR3 runs to 14 residues. The germline CDR1 and CDR2 sequences are KGHSH and LQKENI. CDR3 loop: CASSDRSSYNEQFF. CDR3 coding DNA: TGTGCCAGCTCAGACAGGAGCTCCTACAATGAGCAGTTCTTC.

The chain joins TRBV12-3 or TRBV12-4 to TRBJ1-6; D might be TRBD1 (5 bases). V lost 4 bases, J lost 6 bases, and 16 bases lay in between. CDR3 length equals 16 residues. CDR3 DNA sequence: TGTGCCAGCAGTTCCCCAGGTGGGGGGAGTAATTCACCCCTCCACTTT. It codes for CASSSPGGGSNSPLHF.

This clonotype was seen a handful of times. The rearrangement links TRBV29-1 to TRBJ2-1, with 11 bases identical to TRBD1. V shed 6 bases and J 7 bases; nucleotides not matched to a gene: 8. CDR3 length equals 14 residues. Per germline, CDR1 SQVTM and CDR2 ANQGSEA. The CDR3 bases are TGCAGCGTCGGCCGGGACAGGGGGATTAATGAGCAGTTCTTC. Translation gives CSVGRDRGINEQFF.

The chain employs TRBV20-1 and TRBJ2-5; 8 nucleotides match TRBD2. V lost 6 bases, J lost 3 bases, and 0 bases stayed unmatched. CDR1 is DFQATT, CDR2 SNEGSKA, per germline (reference sequence). The CDR3 consists of 11 residues. The CDR3 is CSALAEETQYF. CDR3 nucleotide sequence: TGCAGTGCACTAGCGGAAGAGACCCAGTACTTC.

This clonotype was recorded at least ten times. The genes are TRBV12-3 or TRBV12-4 and TRBJ2-2; D not certain. The CDR3 has 15 residues. V was clipped by 3 bases and J by 5 bases, with 13 bases between them. CDR3 region: CASSFGSQGTGELFF. The DNA of the CDR3 is TGTGCCAGCAGTTTTGGCAGCCAAGGGACCGGGGAGCTGTTTTTT.

In this sample, this clonotype turned up a few times. The V gene is TRBV7-2, the J gene TRBJ2-5; D possibly uses TRBD1 or TRBD2 (5 bases each). CDR3 length: 16 amino acids. Germline V lookup: CDR1 SGHTA, CDR2 FQGNSA. V dropped 1 base and J dropped 1 base, with 13 bases sitting between them. In DNA, the CDR3 is TGTGCCAGCAGCTTAGGTCGTCTGGGGACCCAAGAGACCCAGTACTTC. As protein: CASSLGRLGTQETQYF.

Written as DNA, the CDR3 is TGCAGCGTTGTGGGAAGAGTTTACGAGCAGTACTTC. This encodes CSVVGRVYEQYF. This chain uses TRBV29-1 with TRBJ2-7; D not resolved. The CDR3 extends over 12 amino acids. Germline V CDR1 and CDR2: SQVTM, ANQGSEA. Trimming removed 4 bases from V and 4 bases from J, with 11 bases in between.

This clonotype was observed at least ten times. This rearrangement joins TRBV9 to TRBJ2-2; D uncertain. CDR1 and CDR2 from the germline V gene are SGDLS and YYNGEE. The CDR3 runs to 16 residues. Trimming removed 4 bases from V and 0 bases from J, with 13 bases in between. CDR3 in DNA: TGTGCCAGCAGCCCCCCGGCGACATCGAACACCGGGGAGCTGTTTTTT. Its protein product is CASSPPATSNTGELFF.

This clonotype was seen repeatedly, ten times or more. The chain couples TRBV7-2 to TRBJ1-5; D is possibly TRBD1 (5 bases). The CDR3 is made up of 13 amino acids. The germline V and J ends were trimmed by 5 bases and 5 bases, with 10 bases remaining between them. Germline CDR1 is SGHTA and CDR2 is FQGNSA. Here the CDR3 reads CASSPGGYQPQHF. Here the CDR3 DNA reads TGTGCCAGCAGCCCCGGGGGGTATCAGCCCCAGCATTTT.

This clonotype was seen at least ten times. The chain recombines TRBV12-3 or TRBV12-4 with TRBJ2-6; D gene unclear. The CDR3 has 15 residues. Trimming took off 6 bases at V and 0 bases at J, with 9 bases between the two ends. The CDR3 region is CASSQSFSGANVLTF. CDR3 nucleotide sequence: TGTGCCAGCAGCCAGTCGTTCTCTGGGGCCAACGTCCTGACTTTC.

This clonotype turned up a few times. This chain connects TRBV5-1 to TRBJ2-3, with 10 nucleotides matching TRBD1. The CDR3 consists of 15 residues. Germline V gene data show CDR1 as SGHRS and CDR2 as YFSETQ. V shed 5 bases, J shed 4 bases, and the junction held 7 bases outside the gene matches. This CDR3 reads CASSSLGTGADTQYF. The DNA of the CDR3 is TGCGCCAGCAGTTCCTTGGGGACAGGGGCAGATACGCAGTATTTT. Complete variable domain (other parts from reference TRBV5-1 and TRBJ2-3): KAGVTQTPRYLIKTRGQQVTLSCSPISGHRSVSWYQQTPGQGLQFLFEYFSETQRNKGNFPGRFSGRQFSNSRSEMNVSTLELGDSALYLCASSSLGTGADTQYFGPGTRLTVL.

This clonotype was seen a few times. The chain links TRBV5-1 to TRBJ1-2, with D possibly matching TRBD1 (6 bases). Germline assignment: CDR1 SGHRS and CDR2 YFSETQ. The CDR3 contains 14 residues. V lost 3 bases to trimming and J lost 5 bases, with 14 bases between them. CDR3 in amino acids: CASSSATGPYGYTF. CDR3 bases: TGCGCCAGCAGCTCTGCGACAGGCCCATATGGCTACACCTTC.

This rearrangement joins TRBV30 to TRBJ2-3, with unresolved D. V was trimmed by 5 bases and J by 0 bases, leaving 6 bases between them. Germline-derived CDR1 and CDR2 are GTSNPN and SVGIG (reference sequence). This CDR3 contains 12 residues. CDR3 nucleotides: TGTGCCTGGGGTTCTAGCACAGATACGCAGTATTTT. It yields the protein CAWGSSTDTQYF.

The chain couples TRBV11-2 to TRBJ1-3, with TRBD1 as a possible D gene (5 bases). This CDR3 is built from 17 residues. Germline loops: CDR1 SGHAT, CDR2 FQNNGV. The V gene lost 6 bases and the J gene lost 0 bases, with 18 bases spanning the gap. CDR3 amino acids: CASRGTEDSFSGNTIYF. The CDR3 nucleotides read TGTGCCAGCAGAGGGACTGAAGATTCCTTCTCTGGAAACACCATATATTTT.

This clonotype was detected many times. V usage is TRBV6-5 and J usage is TRBJ2-2; 9 bases are a match to TRBD2. The CDR3 is 16 residues long. V lost 2 bases, J lost 1 base, and 2 bases stayed unmatched. Germline assignment: CDR1 MNHEY and CDR2 SVGAGI. The chain's CDR3 is CASSYVAGVNTGELFF. As DNA, the CDR3 is TGTGCCAGCAGTTACGTAGCGGGAGTGAACACCGGGGAGCTGTTTTTT.

This clonotype was recorded many times. This chain links TRBV5-1 with TRBJ1-1; D might be TRBD1 (5 bases). Trimming shortened V by 2 bases and J by 2 bases, and 13 bases separated the two germline ends. CDR1 is SGHRS, CDR2 YFSETQ, per germline. CDR3 length: 15 amino acids. Here the CDR3 reads CASSFNGDANTEAFF. The CDR3 coding sequence is TGCGCCAGCAGCTTCAATGGGGACGCTAACACTGAAGCTTTCTTT.

This clonotype was counted a few times. The CDR3 DNA reads as TGTGCCAGCAGTTTATACCCTAGCCCTTACGAGCAGTACTTC. Translation gives CASSLYPSPYEQYF. This chain joins TRBV12-3 or TRBV12-4 and TRBJ2-7; a weak D match, TRBD2 (5 bases). The CDR3 has 14 residues. V was clipped by 2 bases and J by 4 bases, with 12 bases between them.

There are a few counts of this clonotype. This chain connects TRBV3-1 to TRBJ1-2, with D perhaps matching TRBD1 (5 bases). Looked up from germline, CDR1 is LGHDT and CDR2 is YNNKEL (reference sequence). The CDR3 sequence is 16 residues long. V lost 1 base and J lost 5, with 17 bases in between. The CDR3 DNA reads as TGTGCCAGCAGCCAAGCGCCGCCCCAGGGAAGGTATGGCTACACCTTC. Amino acid sequence: CASSQAPPQGRYGYTF.

This clonotype was seen at least ten times. This chain links TRBV12-3 or TRBV12-4 with TRBJ1-1; D may be TRBD1 (5 bases). The V end lost 4 bases, the J end lost 0 bases, and 9 bases lay between the germline ends. CDR3 size: 14 residues. CDR3 sequence reads: CASSSGRMNTEAFF. The DNA for the CDR3 is TGTGCCAGCAGTTCGGGACGGATGAACACTGAAGCTTTCTTT.

This clonotype was counted between two and nine times. The chain recombines TRBV29-1 with TRBJ1-1; TRBD1 is a possible D gene (5 bases). The CDR3 totals 14 residues. Per the germline V gene, CDR1 is SQVTM and CDR2 is ANQGSEA. Trimming removed 6 bases at V and 0 bases at J, with 14 bases between. CDR3 residues: CSVQEGTMNTEAFF. CDR3 DNA: TGCAGCGTACAGGAGGGCACCATGAACACTGAAGCTTTCTTT.

J is TRBJ2-7 and V is TRBV11-2; TRBD1 matches at 10 bases. Germline lookup yields CDR1 SGHAT and CDR2 FQNNGV. The V segment lost 2 bases and the J segment 5 bases; nucleotides outside the gene matches: 6. This CDR3 spans 15 amino acids. In nucleotides, the CDR3 is TGTGCCAGCAGCTTATCCGGGACAGGGGTCGACGAGCAGTACTTC. It codes for CASSLSGTGVDEQYF.